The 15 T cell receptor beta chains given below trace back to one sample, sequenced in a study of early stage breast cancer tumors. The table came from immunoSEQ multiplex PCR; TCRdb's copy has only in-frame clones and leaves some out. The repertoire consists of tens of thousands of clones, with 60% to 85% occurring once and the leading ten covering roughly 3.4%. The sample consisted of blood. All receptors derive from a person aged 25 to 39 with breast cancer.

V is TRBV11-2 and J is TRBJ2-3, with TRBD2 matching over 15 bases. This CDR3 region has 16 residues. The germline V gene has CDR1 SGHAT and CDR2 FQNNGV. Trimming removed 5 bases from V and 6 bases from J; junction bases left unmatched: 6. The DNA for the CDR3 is TGTGCCAGCAGCCCTAGGACTAGCGGGAGGGCCGATACGCAGTATTTT. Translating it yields CASSPRTSGRADTQYF.

In DNA, the CDR3 is TGTGCCAGCACCTATCGGTGGCTAGCGGGAGGCCCGCCCCACAATGAGCAGTTCTTC. It translates to CASTYRWLAGGPPHNEQFF. The V call is TRBV6-9, the J call TRBJ2-1, with TRBD2 matching 11 bases. This CDR3 comprises 19 residues. Trimming at V came to 7 bases and at J to 5 bases, leaving 19 bases not matched to a gene. Germline loops: CDR1 MNHGY, CDR2 SVAAGI.

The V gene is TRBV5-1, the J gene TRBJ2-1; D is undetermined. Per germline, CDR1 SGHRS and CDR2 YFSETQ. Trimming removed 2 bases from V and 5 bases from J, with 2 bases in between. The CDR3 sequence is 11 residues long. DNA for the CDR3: TGCGCCAGCAGCTTAGACAATGAGCAGTTCTTC. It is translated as CASSLDNEQFF.

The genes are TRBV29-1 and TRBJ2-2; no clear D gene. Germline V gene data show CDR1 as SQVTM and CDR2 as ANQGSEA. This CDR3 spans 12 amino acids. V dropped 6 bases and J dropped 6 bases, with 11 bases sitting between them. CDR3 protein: CSVKMGAGELFF. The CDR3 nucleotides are TGCAGCGTAAAGATGGGTGCCGGGGAGCTGTTTTTT.

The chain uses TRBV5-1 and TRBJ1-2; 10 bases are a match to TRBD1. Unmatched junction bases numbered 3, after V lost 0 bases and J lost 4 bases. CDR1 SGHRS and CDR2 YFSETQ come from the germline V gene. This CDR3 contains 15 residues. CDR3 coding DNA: TGCGCCAGCAGCTTGGGACAGGGGGCCATCTATGGCTACACCTTC. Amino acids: CASSLGQGAIYGYTF.

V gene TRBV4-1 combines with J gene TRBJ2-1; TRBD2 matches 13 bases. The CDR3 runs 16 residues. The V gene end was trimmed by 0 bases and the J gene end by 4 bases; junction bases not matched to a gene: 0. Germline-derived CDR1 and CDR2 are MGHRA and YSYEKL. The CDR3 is CASSQETSGGYNEQFF. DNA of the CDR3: TGCGCCAGCAGCCAAGAGACTAGCGGGGGGTACAATGAGCAGTTCTTC.

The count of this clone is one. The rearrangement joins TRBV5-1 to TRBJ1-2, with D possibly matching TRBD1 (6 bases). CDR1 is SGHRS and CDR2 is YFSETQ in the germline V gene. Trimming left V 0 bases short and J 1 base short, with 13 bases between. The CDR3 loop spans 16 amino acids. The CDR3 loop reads CASSLATGDNNYGYTF. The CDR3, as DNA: TGCGCCAGCAGCTTGGCCACCGGGGACAATAACTATGGCTACACCTTC.

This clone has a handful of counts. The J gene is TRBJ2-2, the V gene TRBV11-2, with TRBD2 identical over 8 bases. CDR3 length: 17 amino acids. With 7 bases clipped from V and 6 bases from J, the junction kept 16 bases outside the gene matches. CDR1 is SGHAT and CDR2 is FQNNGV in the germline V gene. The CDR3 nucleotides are TGTGCCAGCACCCGAAGTTTGCCGGGAGGGCCGGCCGGGGAGCTGTTTTTT. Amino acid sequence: CASTRSLPGGPAGELFF.

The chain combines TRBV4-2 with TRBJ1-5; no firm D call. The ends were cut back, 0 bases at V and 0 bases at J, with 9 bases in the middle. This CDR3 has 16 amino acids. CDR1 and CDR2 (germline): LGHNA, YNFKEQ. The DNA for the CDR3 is TGTGCCAGCAGCCAAGATCTAGGGTTTAGCAATCAGCCCCAGCATTTT. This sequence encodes CASSQDLGFSNQPQHF.

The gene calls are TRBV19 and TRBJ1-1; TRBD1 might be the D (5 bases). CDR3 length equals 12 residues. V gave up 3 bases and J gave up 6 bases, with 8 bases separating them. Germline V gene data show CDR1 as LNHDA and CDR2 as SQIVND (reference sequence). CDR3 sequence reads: CASSMGVAEAFF. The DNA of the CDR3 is TGTGCCAGTAGTATGGGGGTGGCTGAAGCTTTCTTT.

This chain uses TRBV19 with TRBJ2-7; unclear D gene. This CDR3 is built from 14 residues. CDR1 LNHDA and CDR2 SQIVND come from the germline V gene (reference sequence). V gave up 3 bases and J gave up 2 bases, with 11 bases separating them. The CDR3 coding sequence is TGTGCCAGTAGTATCACTCCAGTAACCTACGAGCAGTACTTC. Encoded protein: CASSITPVTYEQYF.

The CDR3 loop reads CAWSVSVRVGEQYF. For the CDR3, the DNA is TGTGCCTGGAGTGTAAGTGTCAGGGTAGGAGAGCAGTACTTC. This sequence joins TRBV30 and TRBJ2-7; TRBD1 might be the D (5 bases). The CDR3 runs to 14 residues. V dropped 0 bases and J dropped 7 bases, with 16 bases sitting between them. Germline V gene data show CDR1 as GTSNPN and CDR2 as SVGIG (reference sequence).

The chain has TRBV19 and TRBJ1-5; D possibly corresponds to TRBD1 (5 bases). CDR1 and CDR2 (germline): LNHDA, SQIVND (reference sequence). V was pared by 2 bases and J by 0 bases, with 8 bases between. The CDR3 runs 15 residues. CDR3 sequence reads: CASSIRGFSNQPQHF. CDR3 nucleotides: TGTGCCAGTAGTATAAGGGGTTTTAGCAATCAGCCCCAGCATTTT. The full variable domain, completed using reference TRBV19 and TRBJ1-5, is DGGITQSPKYLFRKEGQNVTLSCEQNLNHDAMYWYRQDPGQGLRLIYYSQIVNDFQKGDIAEGYSVSREKKESFPLTVTSAQKNPTAFYLCASSIRGFSNQPQHFGDGTRLSIL.

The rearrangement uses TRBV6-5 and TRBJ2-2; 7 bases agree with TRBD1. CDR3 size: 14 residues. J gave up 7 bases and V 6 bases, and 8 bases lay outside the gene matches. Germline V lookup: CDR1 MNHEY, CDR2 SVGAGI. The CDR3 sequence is CASRLTGYNGELFF. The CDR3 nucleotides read TGTGCCAGCAGGCTGACAGGGTATAACGGGGAGCTGTTTTTT.

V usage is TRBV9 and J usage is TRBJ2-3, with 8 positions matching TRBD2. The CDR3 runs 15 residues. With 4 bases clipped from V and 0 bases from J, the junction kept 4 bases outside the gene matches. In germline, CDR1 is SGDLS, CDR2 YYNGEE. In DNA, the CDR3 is TGTGCCAGCAGCACCACTAGCGGAAGCACAGATACGCAGTATTTT. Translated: CASSTTSGSTDTQYF.